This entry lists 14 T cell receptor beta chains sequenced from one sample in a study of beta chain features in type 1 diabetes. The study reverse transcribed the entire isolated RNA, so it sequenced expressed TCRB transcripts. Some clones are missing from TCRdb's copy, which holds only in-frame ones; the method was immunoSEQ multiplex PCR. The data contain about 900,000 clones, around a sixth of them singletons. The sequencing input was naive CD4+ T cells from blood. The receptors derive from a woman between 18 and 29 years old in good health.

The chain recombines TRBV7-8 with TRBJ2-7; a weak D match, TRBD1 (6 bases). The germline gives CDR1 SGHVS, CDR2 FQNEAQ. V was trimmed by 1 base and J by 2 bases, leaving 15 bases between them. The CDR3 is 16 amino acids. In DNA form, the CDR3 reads TGTGCCAGCAGCTTAGGGGGGCGGACTGAGCCCTACGAGCAGTACTTC. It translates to CASSLGGRTEPYEQYF.

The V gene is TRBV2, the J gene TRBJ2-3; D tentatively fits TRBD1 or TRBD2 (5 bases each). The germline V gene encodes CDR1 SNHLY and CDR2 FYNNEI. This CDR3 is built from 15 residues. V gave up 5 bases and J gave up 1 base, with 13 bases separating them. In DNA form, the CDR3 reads TGTGCCAGCAGTATCCGGGACCTCCGCACAGATACGCAGTATTTT. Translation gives CASSIRDLRTDTQYF.

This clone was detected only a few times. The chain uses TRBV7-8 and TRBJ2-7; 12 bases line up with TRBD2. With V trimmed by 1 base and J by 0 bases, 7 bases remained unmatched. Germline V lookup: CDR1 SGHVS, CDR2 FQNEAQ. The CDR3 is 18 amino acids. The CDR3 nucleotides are TGTGCCAGCAGCTTAGGTCCTAGCGGGAGGGCCCTCTCCTACGAGCAGTACTTC. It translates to CASSLGPSGRALSYEQYF.

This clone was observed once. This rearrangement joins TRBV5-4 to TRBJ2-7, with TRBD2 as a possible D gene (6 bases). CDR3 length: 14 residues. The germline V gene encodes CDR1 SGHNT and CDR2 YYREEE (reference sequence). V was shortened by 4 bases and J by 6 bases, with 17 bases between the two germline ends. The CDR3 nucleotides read TGTGCCAGCAGCCCAATGCCGAAGACTAGCGAGCAGTACTTC. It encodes CASSPMPKTSEQYF.

The CDR3 DNA is TGTGCCATCAGTGAGCGCTGGGACGCATCCTACAATGAGCAGTTCTTC. Residues: CAISERWDASYNEQFF. The V and J genes are TRBV10-3 and TRBJ2-1; perhaps D is TRBD1 or TRBD2 (5 bases each). The germline V and J ends were trimmed by 2 bases and 1 base, with 12 bases remaining between them. CDR3 length equals 16 residues. Germline V gene data show CDR1 as ENHRY and CDR2 as SYGVKD.

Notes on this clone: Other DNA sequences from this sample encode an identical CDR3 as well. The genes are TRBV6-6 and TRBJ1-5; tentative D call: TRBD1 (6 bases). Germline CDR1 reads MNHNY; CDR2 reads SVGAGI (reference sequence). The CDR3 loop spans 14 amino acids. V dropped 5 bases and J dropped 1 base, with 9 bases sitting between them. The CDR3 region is CASSLQGSNQPQHF. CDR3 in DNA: TGTGCCAGCAGTCTCCAGGGGAGCAATCAGCCCCAGCATTTT.

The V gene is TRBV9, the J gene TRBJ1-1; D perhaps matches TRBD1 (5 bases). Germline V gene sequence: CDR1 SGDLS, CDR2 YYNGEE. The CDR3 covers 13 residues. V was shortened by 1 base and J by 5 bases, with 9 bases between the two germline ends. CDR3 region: CASSVRGSTEAFF. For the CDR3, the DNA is TGTGCCAGCAGCGTAAGGGGAAGTACTGAAGCTTTCTTT.

DNA for the CDR3: TGTGCCAGCTCTCACGACAGGGCACCTAACTATGGCTACACCTTC. Its protein is CASSHDRAPNYGYTF. The chain couples TRBV18 to TRBJ1-2; TRBD1 agrees at 7 bases. The germline CDR1 and CDR2 sequences are KGHSH and LQKENI. This CDR3 has 15 residues. V gave up 6 bases and J gave up 0 bases; unmatched junction bases: 7.

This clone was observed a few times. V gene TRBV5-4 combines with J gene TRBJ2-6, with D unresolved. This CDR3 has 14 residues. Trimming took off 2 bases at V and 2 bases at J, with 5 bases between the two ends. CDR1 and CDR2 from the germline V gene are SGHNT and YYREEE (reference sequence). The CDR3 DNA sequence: TGTGCCAGCAGCTTTTATGCTGGGGCCAACGTCCTGACTTTC. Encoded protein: CASSFYAGANVLTF.

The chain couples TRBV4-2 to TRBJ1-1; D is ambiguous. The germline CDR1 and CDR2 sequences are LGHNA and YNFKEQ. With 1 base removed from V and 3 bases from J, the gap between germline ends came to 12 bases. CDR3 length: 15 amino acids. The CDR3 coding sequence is TGTGCCAGCAGCCAAGCCGAGGCGATATACACTGAAGCTTTCTTT. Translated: CASSQAEAIYTEAFF.

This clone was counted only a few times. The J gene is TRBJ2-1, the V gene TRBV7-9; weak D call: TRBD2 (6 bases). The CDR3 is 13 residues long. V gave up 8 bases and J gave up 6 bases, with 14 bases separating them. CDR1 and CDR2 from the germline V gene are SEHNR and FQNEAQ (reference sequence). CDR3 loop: CASLGGVPNEQFF. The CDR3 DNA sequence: TGTGCCAGCCTCGGGGGAGTGCCCAATGAGCAGTTCTTC.

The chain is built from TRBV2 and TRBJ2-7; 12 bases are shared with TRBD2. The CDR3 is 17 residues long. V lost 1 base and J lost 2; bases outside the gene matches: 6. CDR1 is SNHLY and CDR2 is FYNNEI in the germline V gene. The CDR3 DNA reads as TGTGCCAGCAGTGAAGGCCTTGGACTAGCGGGACCCTACGAGCAGTACTTC. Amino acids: CASSEGLGLAGPYEQYF.

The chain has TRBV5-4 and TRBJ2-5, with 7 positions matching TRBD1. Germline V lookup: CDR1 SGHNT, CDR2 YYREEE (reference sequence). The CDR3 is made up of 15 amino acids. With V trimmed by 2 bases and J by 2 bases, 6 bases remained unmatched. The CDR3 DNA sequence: TGTGCCAGCAGCTTCGTTCCGGGACAGCAAGAGACCCAGTACTTC. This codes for CASSFVPGQQETQYF.

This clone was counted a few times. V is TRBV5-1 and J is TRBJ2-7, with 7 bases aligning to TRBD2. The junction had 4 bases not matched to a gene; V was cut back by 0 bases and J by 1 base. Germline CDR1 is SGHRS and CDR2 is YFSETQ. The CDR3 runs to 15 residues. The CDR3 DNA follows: TGCGCCAGCAGCTTGGTCGTGGGAGGGTCCTACGAGCAGTACTTC. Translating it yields CASSLVVGGSYEQYF. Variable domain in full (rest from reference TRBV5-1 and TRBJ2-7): KAGVTQTPRYLIKTRGQQVTLSCSPISGHRSVSWYQQTPGQGLQFLFEYFSETQRNKGNFPGRFSGRQFSNSRSEMNVSTLELGDSALYLCASSLVVGGSYEQYFGPGTRLTVT.